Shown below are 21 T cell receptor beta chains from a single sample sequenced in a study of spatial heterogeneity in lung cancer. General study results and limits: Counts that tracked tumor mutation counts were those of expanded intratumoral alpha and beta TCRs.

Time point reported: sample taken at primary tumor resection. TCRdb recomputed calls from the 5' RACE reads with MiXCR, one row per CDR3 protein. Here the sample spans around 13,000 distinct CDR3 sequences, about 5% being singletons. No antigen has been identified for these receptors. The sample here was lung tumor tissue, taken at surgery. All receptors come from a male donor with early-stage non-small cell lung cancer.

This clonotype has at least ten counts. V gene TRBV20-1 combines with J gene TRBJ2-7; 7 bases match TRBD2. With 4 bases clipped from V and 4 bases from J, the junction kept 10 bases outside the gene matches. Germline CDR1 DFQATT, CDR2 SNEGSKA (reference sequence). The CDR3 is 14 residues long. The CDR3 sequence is CSAKILIGGYEQYF. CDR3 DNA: TGCAGTGCTAAAATCTTGATCGGGGGGTACGAGCAGTACTTC.

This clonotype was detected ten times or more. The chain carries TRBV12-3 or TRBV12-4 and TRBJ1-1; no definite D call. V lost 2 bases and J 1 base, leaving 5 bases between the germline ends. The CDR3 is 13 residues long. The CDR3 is CASSLKRNTEAFF. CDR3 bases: TGTGCCAGCAGTTTAAAGAGGAACACTGAAGCTTTCTTT.

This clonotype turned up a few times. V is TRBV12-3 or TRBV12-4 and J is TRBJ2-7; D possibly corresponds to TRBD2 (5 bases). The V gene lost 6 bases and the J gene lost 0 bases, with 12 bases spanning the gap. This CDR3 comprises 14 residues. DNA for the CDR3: TGTGCCAGCAGGGCTTATGAGGGCTCCTACGAGCAGTACTTC. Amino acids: CASRAYEGSYEQYF.

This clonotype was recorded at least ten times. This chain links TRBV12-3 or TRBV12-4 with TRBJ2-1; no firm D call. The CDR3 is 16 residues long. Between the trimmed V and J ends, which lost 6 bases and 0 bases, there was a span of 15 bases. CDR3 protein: CASSLHTPGSYNEQFF. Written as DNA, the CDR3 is TGTGCCAGCAGCCTACATACCCCGGGCTCCTACAATGAGCAGTTCTTC.

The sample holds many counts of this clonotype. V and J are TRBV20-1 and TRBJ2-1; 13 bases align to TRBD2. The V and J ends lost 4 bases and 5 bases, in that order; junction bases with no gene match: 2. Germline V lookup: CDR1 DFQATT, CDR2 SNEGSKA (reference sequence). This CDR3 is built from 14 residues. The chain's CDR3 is CSAKGTSGNNEQFF. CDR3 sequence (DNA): TGCAGTGCTAAGGGGACTAGCGGGAACAATGAGCAGTTCTTC.

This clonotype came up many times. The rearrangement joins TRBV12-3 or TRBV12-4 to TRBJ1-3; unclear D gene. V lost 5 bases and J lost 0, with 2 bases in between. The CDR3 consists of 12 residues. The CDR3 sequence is CASSRSGNTIYF. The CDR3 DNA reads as TGTGCCAGCAGTCGCTCTGGAAACACCATATATTTT.

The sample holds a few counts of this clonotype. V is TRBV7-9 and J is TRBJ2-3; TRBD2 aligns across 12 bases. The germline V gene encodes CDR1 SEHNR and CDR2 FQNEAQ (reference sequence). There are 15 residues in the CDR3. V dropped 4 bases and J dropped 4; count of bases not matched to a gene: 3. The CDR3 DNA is TGTGCCAGCAGCTCACTAGCGGGGGGTTCAGATACGCAGTATTTT. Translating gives CASSSLAGGSDTQYF.

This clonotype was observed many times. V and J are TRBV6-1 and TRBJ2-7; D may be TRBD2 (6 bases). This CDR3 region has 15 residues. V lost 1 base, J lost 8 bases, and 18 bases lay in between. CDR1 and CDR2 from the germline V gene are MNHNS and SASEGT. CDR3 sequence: CASSEVLGSGSKQYF. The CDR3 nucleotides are TGTGCCAGCAGTGAAGTTTTAGGGTCCGGGAGCAAGCAGTACTTC.

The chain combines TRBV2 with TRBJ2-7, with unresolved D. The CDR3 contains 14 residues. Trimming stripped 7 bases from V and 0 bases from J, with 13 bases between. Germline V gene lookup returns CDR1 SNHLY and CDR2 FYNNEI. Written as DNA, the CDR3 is TGTGCCAGCATCTACATACCAAGCTCCTACGAGCAGTACTTC. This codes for CASIYIPSSYEQYF. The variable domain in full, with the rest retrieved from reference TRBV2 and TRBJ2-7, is EPEVTQTPSHQVTQMGQEVILRCVPISNHLYFYWYRQILGQKVEFLVSFYNNEISEKSEIFDDQFSVERPDGSNFTLKIRSTKLEDSAMYFCASIYIPSSYEQYFGPGTRLTVT.

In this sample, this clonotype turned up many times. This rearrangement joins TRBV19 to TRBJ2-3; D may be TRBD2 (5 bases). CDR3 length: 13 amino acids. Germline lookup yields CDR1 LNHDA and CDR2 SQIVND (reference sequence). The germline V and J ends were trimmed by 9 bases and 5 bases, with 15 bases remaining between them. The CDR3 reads CASTGRRLDTQYF. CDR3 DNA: TGTGCCAGCACGGGAAGGCGGTTAGATACGCAGTATTTT.

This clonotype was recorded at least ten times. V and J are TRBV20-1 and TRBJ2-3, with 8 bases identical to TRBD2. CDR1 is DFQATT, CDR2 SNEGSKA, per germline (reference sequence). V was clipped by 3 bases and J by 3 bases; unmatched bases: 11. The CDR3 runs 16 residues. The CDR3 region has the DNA TGCAGTGCTAGCGACGCGGGGCGGGGGGCTACAGATACGCAGTATTTT. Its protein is CSASDAGRGATDTQYF.

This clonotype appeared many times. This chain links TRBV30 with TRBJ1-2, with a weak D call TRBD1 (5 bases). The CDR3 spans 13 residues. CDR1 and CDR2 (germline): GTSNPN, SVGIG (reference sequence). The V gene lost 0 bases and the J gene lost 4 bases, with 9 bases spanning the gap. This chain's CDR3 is CAWSVGGTYGYTF. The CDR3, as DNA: TGTGCCTGGAGTGTCGGGGGAACCTATGGCTACACCTTC.

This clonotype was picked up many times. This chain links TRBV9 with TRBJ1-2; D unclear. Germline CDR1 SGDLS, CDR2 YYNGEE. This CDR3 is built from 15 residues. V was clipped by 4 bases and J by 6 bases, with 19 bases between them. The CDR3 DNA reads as TGTGCCAGCAGCTCCTTAGGAGGGAAGAAGGATGGCTACACCTTC. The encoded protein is CASSSLGGKKDGYTF.

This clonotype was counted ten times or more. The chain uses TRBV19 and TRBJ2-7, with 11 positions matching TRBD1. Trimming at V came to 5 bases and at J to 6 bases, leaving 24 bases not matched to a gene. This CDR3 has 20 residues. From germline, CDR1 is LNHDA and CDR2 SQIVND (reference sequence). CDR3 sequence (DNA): TGTGCCAGTAGTCGGGACTTAGGGACAGGGGGTTCTGTTTTTCTTCGCGAGCAGTACTTC. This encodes CASSRDLGTGGSVFLREQYF. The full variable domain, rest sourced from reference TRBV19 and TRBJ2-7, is DGGITQSPKYLFRKEGQNVTLSCEQNLNHDAMYWYRQDPGQGLRLIYYSQIVNDFQKGDIAEGYSVSREKKESFPLTVTSAQKNPTAFYLCASSRDLGTGGSVFLREQYFGPGTRLTVT.

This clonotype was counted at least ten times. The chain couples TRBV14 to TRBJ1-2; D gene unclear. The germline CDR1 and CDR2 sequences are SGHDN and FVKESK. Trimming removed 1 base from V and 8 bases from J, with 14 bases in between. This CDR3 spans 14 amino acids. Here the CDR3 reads CASSQGVSQVGYTF. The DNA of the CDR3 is TGTGCCAGCAGCCAAGGCGTCAGCCAAGTGGGCTACACCTTC. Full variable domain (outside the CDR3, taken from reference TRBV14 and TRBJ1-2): EAGVTQFPSHSVIEKGQTVTLRCDPISGHDNLYWYRRVMGKEIKFLLHFVKESKQDESGMPNNRFLAERTGGTYSTLKVQPAELEDSGVYFCASSQGVSQVGYTFGSGTRLTVV.

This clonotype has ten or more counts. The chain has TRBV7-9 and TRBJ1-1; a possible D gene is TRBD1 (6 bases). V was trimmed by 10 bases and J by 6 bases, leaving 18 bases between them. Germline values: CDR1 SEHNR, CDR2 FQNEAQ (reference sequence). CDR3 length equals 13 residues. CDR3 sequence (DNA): TGTGCCACTAAGGGGGGCCGAGGAGCTGAAGCTTTCTTT. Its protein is CATKGGRGAEAFF.

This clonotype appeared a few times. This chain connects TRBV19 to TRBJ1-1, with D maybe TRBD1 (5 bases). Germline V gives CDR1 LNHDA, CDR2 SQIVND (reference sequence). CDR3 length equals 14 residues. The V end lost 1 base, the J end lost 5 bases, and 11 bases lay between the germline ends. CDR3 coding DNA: TGTGCCAGTAGTATAGGTCCAGGGTCGACTGAAGCTTTCTTT. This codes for CASSIGPGSTEAFF.

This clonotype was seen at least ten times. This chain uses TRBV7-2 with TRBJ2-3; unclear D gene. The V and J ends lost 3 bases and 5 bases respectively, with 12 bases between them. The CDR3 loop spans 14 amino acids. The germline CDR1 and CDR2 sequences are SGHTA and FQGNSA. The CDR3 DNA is TGTGCCAGCAGCTTTCGACGGGCCCAAGATACGCAGTATTTT. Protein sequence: CASSFRRAQDTQYF.

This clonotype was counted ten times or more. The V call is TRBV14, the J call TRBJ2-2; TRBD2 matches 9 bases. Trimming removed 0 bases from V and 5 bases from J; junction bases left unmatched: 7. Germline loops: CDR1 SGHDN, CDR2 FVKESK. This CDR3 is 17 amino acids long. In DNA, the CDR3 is TGTGCCAGCAGCCAAGATTTAGCGGGAGTGCAGACCGGGGAGCTGTTTTTT. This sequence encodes CASSQDLAGVQTGELFF.

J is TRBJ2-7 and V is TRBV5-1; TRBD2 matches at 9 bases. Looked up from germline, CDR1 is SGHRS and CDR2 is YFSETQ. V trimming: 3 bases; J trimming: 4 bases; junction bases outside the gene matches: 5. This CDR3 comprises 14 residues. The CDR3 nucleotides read TGCGCCAGCAGCTCCGGGACTAGCATTTACGAGCAGTACTTC. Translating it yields CASSSGTSIYEQYF.

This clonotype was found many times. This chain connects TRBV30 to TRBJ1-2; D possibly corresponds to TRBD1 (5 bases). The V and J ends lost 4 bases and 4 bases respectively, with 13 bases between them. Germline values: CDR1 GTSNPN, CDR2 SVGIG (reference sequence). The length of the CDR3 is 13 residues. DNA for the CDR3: TGTGCCTGGACTTTGGGAGGGGTCTATGGCTACACCTTC. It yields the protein CAWTLGGVYGYTF.